Presented here are 27 T cell receptor beta chains from one specimen sequenced in a study of blood T cell repertoires in COVID-19. The repertoire was sequenced with immunoSEQ multiplex PCR; TCRdb's copy has only in-frame clones and lacks some. This table has over 100,000 clones, about 90% appearing once. Sample: peripheral blood. These TCRs come from a human donor in a cohort sampled during active COVID-19.

The J gene is TRBJ1-5, the V gene TRBV28; D perhaps matches TRBD1 (6 bases). V was clipped by 8 bases and J by 6 bases, with 20 bases between them. The germline gives CDR1 MDHEN, CDR2 SYDVKM. The CDR3 runs 15 residues. This chain's CDR3 is CASLGNRGQGQPQHF. CDR3 in DNA: TGTGCCAGCCTCGGTAACCGGGGACAAGGTCAGCCCCAGCATTTT.

The V and J genes are TRBV3-1 (or the pseudogene TRBV3-2) and TRBJ2-4; TRBD2 is a possible D gene (5 bases). V gave up 1 base and J gave up 0 bases, with 16 bases separating them. This CDR3 is 18 amino acids long. Germline V lookup: CDR1 LGHDT, CDR2 YNNKEL (reference sequence). The CDR3 reads CASSQARTLEQAKNIQYF. The CDR3 region has the DNA TGTGCCAGCAGCCAAGCGAGGACTTTGGAGCAAGCCAAAAACATTCAGTACTTC.

The chain is built from TRBV24-1 and TRBJ2-1; 9 positions match TRBD1. This CDR3 region has 14 residues. The trim removed 10 bases at V and 5 bases at J, leaving 8 bases unmatched. The V gene's germline CDR1 is KGHDR and CDR2 SFDVKD. CDR3 loop: CATSGTGRNNEQFF. CDR3 coding DNA: TGTGCCACTTCCGGGACAGGGAGGAACAATGAGCAGTTCTTC.

The chain employs TRBV18 and TRBJ1-1, with 9 bases aligning to TRBD1. This CDR3 region has 16 residues. The junction had 5 bases not matched to a gene; V was cut back by 3 bases and J by 0 bases. The germline V gene encodes CDR1 KGHSH and CDR2 LQKENI. The CDR3 DNA follows: TGTGCCAGCTCACCGGGACAGGGCCGTGTGAACACTGAAGCTTTCTTT. Amino acids: CASSPGQGRVNTEAFF.

This clone has just one count. CDR3 loop: CATSDPQGGRGFEQYF. The CDR3, as DNA: TGTGCCACCAGTGATCCCCAGGGGGGACGTGGGTTCGAGCAGTACTTC. The chain links TRBV24-1 to TRBJ2-7, with D tentatively TRBD1 (7 bases). V was pared by 3 bases and J by 6 bases, with 20 bases between. The CDR3 sequence is 16 residues long. Germline CDR1 reads KGHDR; CDR2 reads SFDVKD.

The gene calls are TRBV27 and TRBJ2-5; weak D call: TRBD2 (6 bases). V was trimmed by 5 bases and J by 5 bases, leaving 18 bases between them. The germline V gene encodes CDR1 MNHEY and CDR2 SMNVEV (reference sequence). The CDR3 spans 15 residues. The chain's CDR3 is CASSPLRGFQETQYF. The CDR3 DNA follows: TGTGCCAGCAGTCCTCTCCGGGGGTTTCAGGAGACCCAGTACTTC.

J is TRBJ1-6 and V is TRBV7-9, with 7 bases that match TRBD1. V gave up 4 bases and J gave up 9 bases; unmatched junction bases: 9. The germline CDR1 and CDR2 sequences are SEHNR and FQNEAQ (reference sequence). This CDR3 region has 15 residues. The CDR3 region has the DNA TGTGCCAGCAGCTCCCAGGGGGGACTGGGTTCACCCCTCCACTTT. This gives the protein CASSSQGGLGSPLHF. The full variable domain, rest sourced from reference TRBV7-9 and TRBJ1-6, is DTGVSQNPRHKITKRGQNVTFRCDPISEHNRLYWYRQTLGQGPEFLTYFQNEAQLEKSRLLSDRFSAERPKGSFSTLEIQRTEQGDSAMYLCASSSQGGLGSPLHFGNGTRLTVT.

The rearrangement joins TRBV19 to TRBJ1-1; no reliable D call. The CDR3 is 15 amino acids. Germline CDR1 LNHDA, CDR2 SQIVND (reference sequence). The V and J ends lost 3 bases and 1 base respectively, with 12 bases between them. As DNA, the CDR3 is TGTGCCAGTAGTATTATGGGCCAGAGGAACACTGAAGCTTTCTTT. It codes for CASSIMGQRNTEAFF.

This clone was recorded only once. CDR3 DNA: TGTGCCAGCAGTTACTCGAGACAGAGACAACAAGAGACCCAGTACTTC. Encoded protein: CASSYSRQRQQETQYF. The chain couples TRBV6-2 or TRBV6-3 to TRBJ2-5; possible D gene TRBD1, 5 bases. The CDR3 is 16 residues long. Trimming removed 0 bases from V and 2 bases from J, with 13 bases in between. Germline CDR1 is MNHEY and CDR2 is SVGEGT.

The chain employs TRBV6-2 or TRBV6-3 and TRBJ2-1; possibly TRBD1 for D (5 bases). Germline CDR1 reads MNHEY; CDR2 reads SVGEGT. The V and J ends lost 4 bases and 7 bases respectively, with 26 bases between them. The CDR3 sequence is 18 residues long. In DNA, the CDR3 is TGTGCCAGCAGTTCCGTACTCCCAAGGGTTAGGGGCTCGAATGAGCAGTTCTTC. This encodes CASSSVLPRVRGSNEQFF.

A few counts support this clone. This sequence joins TRBV7-2 and TRBJ1-2, with a tentative D call TRBD1 (5 bases). Trimming shortened V by 5 bases and J by 2 bases, and 12 bases separated the two germline ends. Germline values: CDR1 SGHTA, CDR2 FQGNSA. CDR3 size: 14 residues. The DNA for the CDR3 is TGTGCCAGCAGCCGCGGGACGGCGAACTATGGCTACACCTTC. This translates into CASSRGTANYGYTF.

The chain recombines TRBV19 with TRBJ2-7, with 8 bases identical to TRBD1. The CDR3 spans 15 residues. In germline, CDR1 is LNHDA, CDR2 SQIVND (reference sequence). Trimming cost V 5 bases and J 3 bases; bases outside gene matches: 9. CDR3 coding DNA: TGTGCCAGTAGTCCCCAGGACAGGGTGGGCTACGAGCAGTACTTC. Encoded protein: CASSPQDRVGYEQYF.

This chain links TRBV6-5 with TRBJ1-1; D might be TRBD1 (6 bases). CDR1 is MNHEY and CDR2 is SVGAGI in the germline V gene. The CDR3 is 14 amino acids. Trimming took 4 bases from V and 3 from J, leaving 12 bases between them. The CDR3 spells CASSFDRRYTEAFF. CDR3 bases: TGTGCCAGCAGTTTCGACAGGAGATACACTGAAGCTTTCTTT.

This chain links TRBV28 with TRBJ2-1; D gene ambiguous. CDR1 and CDR2 (germline): MDHEN, SYDVKM. This CDR3 spans 13 amino acids. V was cut by 10 bases and J by 7 bases, with 17 bases left in between. This chain's CDR3 is CATSEPPGNEQFF. DNA of the CDR3: TGTGCCACCTCGGAGCCCCCCGGTAATGAGCAGTTCTTC.

The rearrangement joins TRBV12-3 or TRBV12-4 to TRBJ1-1, with TRBD1 as a possible D gene (5 bases). This CDR3 is built from 12 residues. V was cut by 6 bases and J by 8 bases, with 13 bases left in between. In DNA, the CDR3 is TGTGCCAGCAGAATTGGGGGGGAAGAAGCTTTCTTT. Encoded protein: CASRIGGEEAFF.

This chain connects TRBV11-2 to TRBJ1-1; 8 bases are a match to TRBD1. Germline CDR1 and CDR2: SGHAT and FQNNGV. The CDR3 has 17 amino acids. Germline trimming cut 5 bases from V and 1 base from J; bases unmatched to any gene: 12. This CDR3 reads CASSRGQGGLRNTEAFF. CDR3 DNA sequence: TGTGCCAGCAGCCGCGGACAGGGAGGACTTAGGAACACTGAAGCTTTCTTT.

V is TRBV5-1 and J is TRBJ1-3; D perhaps matches TRBD1 (5 bases). This CDR3 is 17 amino acids long. The V and J ends lost 1 base and 5 bases respectively, with 19 bases between them. The germline CDR1 and CDR2 sequences are SGHRS and YFSETQ. CDR3 protein: CASSLSGPQGVRNTIYF. The CDR3 DNA reads TGCGCCAGCAGCTTGTCCGGGCCCCAGGGCGTCAGAAACACCATATATTTT.

The rearrangement joins TRBV5-1 to TRBJ2-3; TRBD2 matches 11 bases. V lost 5 bases and J lost 6; bases outside the gene matches: 8. The CDR3 has 15 amino acids. Germline CDR1 SGHRS, CDR2 YFSETQ. The chain's CDR3 is CASRVAGGPADTQYF. In nucleotides, the CDR3 is TGCGCCAGCAGGGTAGCGGGGGGGCCCGCGGATACGCAGTATTTT.

The CDR3 loop reads CASSRGWGGLAVTSYEQYF. The DNA for the CDR3 is TGTGCCAGCAGCCGGGGCTGGGGAGGACTAGCGGTGACCTCCTACGAGCAGTACTTC. The chain uses TRBV3-1 (or the pseudogene TRBV3-2) and TRBJ2-7, with 10 bases fitting TRBD2. The CDR3 sequence is 19 residues long. Unmatched junction bases numbered 15, after V lost 4 bases and J lost 0 bases. The V gene's germline CDR1 is LGHDT and CDR2 YNNKEL (reference sequence).

V is TRBV9 and J is TRBJ2-3; D is unresolved. V lost 4 bases and J 4 bases, leaving 13 bases between the germline ends. Germline V lookup: CDR1 SGDLS, CDR2 YYNGEE. The CDR3 has 14 amino acids. The CDR3 loop is CASSQNYQSDTQYF. CDR3 DNA sequence: TGTGCCAGCAGCCAAAATTACCAGTCAGATACGCAGTATTTT.

The V call is TRBV18, the J call TRBJ2-2, with no clear D. The germline V and J ends were trimmed by 0 bases and 2 bases, with 16 bases remaining between them. This CDR3 has 18 residues. CDR1 KGHSH and CDR2 LQKENI come from the germline V gene. The CDR3 is CASSPPNRGPPNTGELFF. CDR3 in DNA: TGTGCCAGCTCACCACCGAACCGTGGGCCCCCCAACACCGGGGAGCTGTTTTTT.

This rearrangement joins TRBV11-3 to TRBJ1-1; the D gene is possibly TRBD1 (5 bases). Germline V lookup: CDR1 SGHNT, CDR2 YENEEA. V was shortened by 0 bases and J by 7 bases, with 27 bases between the two germline ends. The CDR3 totals 19 residues. The CDR3 loop reads CASSLDSPPRDSRPDEAFF. CDR3 coding DNA: TGTGCCAGCAGCTTAGATTCCCCCCCCCGTGACAGTAGGCCGGATGAAGCTTTCTTT.

The chain recombines TRBV12-5 with TRBJ2-1; the match to TRBD1 covers 10 bases. With 1 base clipped from V and 5 bases from J, the junction kept 8 bases outside the gene matches. In germline, CDR1 is LGHNT, CDR2 FRNRAP. CDR3 size: 17 residues. CDR3 in DNA: TGTGCTAGTGGTTTGGGTCCGGACAGGGGGTTCCACAATGAGCAGTTCTTC. This encodes CASGLGPDRGFHNEQFF.

The chain uses TRBV15 and TRBJ2-3, with 10 bases identical to TRBD1. Looked up from germline, CDR1 is LNHNV and CDR2 is YYDKDF (reference sequence). The V and J ends lost 0 bases and 1 base, in that order; junction bases with no gene match: 7. The CDR3 runs 18 residues. The CDR3 protein is CATSRDKWTGGGTDTQYF. DNA for the CDR3: TGTGCCACCAGCAGAGATAAATGGACAGGGGGAGGCACAGATACGCAGTATTTT.

This sequence joins TRBV7-9 and TRBJ2-1; possibly TRBD1 for D (6 bases). Trimming took off 5 bases at V and 4 bases at J, with 18 bases between the two ends. The CDR3 has 16 amino acids. CDR1 SEHNR and CDR2 FQNEAQ come from the germline V gene (reference sequence). CDR3 nucleotides: TGTGCCAGCAGCAAAGGTCCCAGGGGCGCTTACAATGAGCAGTTCTTC. This gives the protein CASSKGPRGAYNEQFF. Combining the CDR3 with reference TRBV7-9 and TRBJ2-1 gives the whole variable domain DTGVSQNPRHKITKRGQNVTFRCDPISEHNRLYWYRQTLGQGPEFLTYFQNEAQLEKSRLLSDRFSAERPKGSFSTLEIQRTEQGDSAMYLCASSKGPRGAYNEQFFGPGTRLTVL.

This chain links TRBV27 with TRBJ2-7; D ambiguous. The V gene's germline CDR1 is MNHEY and CDR2 SMNVEV (reference sequence). The V gene lost 5 bases and the J gene lost 0 bases, with 14 bases spanning the gap. The CDR3 runs to 15 residues. The CDR3, as DNA: TGTGCCAGCAGTCGCTCCCGGAGTTTCTCCTACGAGCAGTACTTC. Translated, it gives CASSRSRSFSYEQYF.

The chain recombines TRBV5-4 with TRBJ1-2; D remains ambiguous. The CDR3 runs 13 residues. Looked up from germline, CDR1 is SGHNT and CDR2 is YYREEE (reference sequence). V was trimmed by 1 base and J by 4 bases, leaving 8 bases between them. CDR3 in amino acids: CASSLNSPYGYTF. For the CDR3, the DNA is TGTGCCAGCAGCTTGAACAGTCCCTATGGCTACACCTTC.